Given below is one TCR beta chain in context. Unmatched junction bases numbered 13, after V lost 2 bases and J lost 7 bases. Looked up from germline, CDR1 is MDHEN and CDR2 is SYDVKM. The CDR3 consists of 17 residues. The sample comes from a study of blood T cell repertoires in COVID-19. Across the whole study: Samples of COVID-19 (acute and convalescent) were obtained from the United States, Italy and Spain. PBMCs, B-cell-depleted T cells, or T cells were the source of the cDNA or gDNA that made up the material.

The Seattle patients, enrolled during active infection, were followed longitudinally. Method: immunoSEQ multiplex PCR; TCRdb's copy keeps in-frame clones and lacks some. The sample holds about 220,000 clones, 75% to 85% seen once. The source of this sequence is a woman aged 70-85 years with COVID-19, enrolled during active disease. The chain uses TRBV28 and TRBJ2-2; 7 nucleotides line up with TRBD1. Source material: peripheral blood. CDR3 region: CASSLPIGQVVNGELFF. CDR3 DNA sequence: TGTGCCAGCAGTTTACCAATTGGACAGGTGGTAAACGGGGAGCTGTTTTTT.